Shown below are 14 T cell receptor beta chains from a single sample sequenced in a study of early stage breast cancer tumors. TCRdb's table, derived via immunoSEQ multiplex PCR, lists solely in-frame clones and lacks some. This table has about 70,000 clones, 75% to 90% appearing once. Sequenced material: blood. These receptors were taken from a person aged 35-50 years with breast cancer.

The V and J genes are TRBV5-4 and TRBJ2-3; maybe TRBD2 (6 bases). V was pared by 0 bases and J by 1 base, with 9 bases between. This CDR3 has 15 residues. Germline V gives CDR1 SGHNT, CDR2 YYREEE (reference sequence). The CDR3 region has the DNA TGTGCCAGCAGCTTGGGGCGGGGTGGCACAGATACGCAGTATTTT. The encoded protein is CASSLGRGGTDTQYF.

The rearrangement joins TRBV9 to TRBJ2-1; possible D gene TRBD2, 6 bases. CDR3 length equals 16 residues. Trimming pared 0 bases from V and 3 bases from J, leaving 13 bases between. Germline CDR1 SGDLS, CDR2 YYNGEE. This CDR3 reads CASSVAPGTHYNEQFF. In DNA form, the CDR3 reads TGTGCCAGCAGCGTAGCCCCCGGGACTCACTACAATGAGCAGTTCTTC.

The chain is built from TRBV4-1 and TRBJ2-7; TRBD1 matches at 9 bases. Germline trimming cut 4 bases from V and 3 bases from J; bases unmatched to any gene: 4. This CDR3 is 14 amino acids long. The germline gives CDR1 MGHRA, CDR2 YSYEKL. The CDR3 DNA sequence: TGCGCCAGCAGCCGCCGGGACAGGGACTACGAGCAGTACTTC. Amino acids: CASSRRDRDYEQYF.

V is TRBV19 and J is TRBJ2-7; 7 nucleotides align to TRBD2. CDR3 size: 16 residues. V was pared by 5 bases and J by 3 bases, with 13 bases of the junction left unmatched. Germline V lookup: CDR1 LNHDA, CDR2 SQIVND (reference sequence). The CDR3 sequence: CASSPQIGGSFYEQYF. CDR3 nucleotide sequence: TGTGCCAGTAGTCCTCAGATCGGCGGGAGCTTCTACGAGCAGTACTTC. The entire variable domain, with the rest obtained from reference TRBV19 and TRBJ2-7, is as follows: DGGITQSPKYLFRKEGQNVTLSCEQNLNHDAMYWYRQDPGQGLRLIYYSQIVNDFQKGDIAEGYSVSREKKESFPLTVTSAQKNPTAFYLCASSPQIGGSFYEQYFGPGTRLTVT.

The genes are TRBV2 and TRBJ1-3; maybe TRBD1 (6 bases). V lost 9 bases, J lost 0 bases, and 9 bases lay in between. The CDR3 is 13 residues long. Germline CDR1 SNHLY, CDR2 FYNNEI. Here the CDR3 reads CARGQTSGNTIYF. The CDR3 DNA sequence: TGTGCCAGAGGACAGACCTCTGGAAACACCATATATTTT.

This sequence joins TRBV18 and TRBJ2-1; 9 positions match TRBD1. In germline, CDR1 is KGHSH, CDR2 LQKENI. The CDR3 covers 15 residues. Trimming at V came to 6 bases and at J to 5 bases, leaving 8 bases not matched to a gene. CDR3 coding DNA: TGTGCCAGCTCTCAAACAGGGGGCCCAGACAATGAGCAGTTCTTC. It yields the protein CASSQTGGPDNEQFF.

The CDR3 loop is CASSFQGSSYEQYF. The CDR3 bases are TGCGCCAGCAGCTTCCAGGGGTCTTCCTACGAGCAGTACTTC. The chain links TRBV5-1 to TRBJ2-7; maybe TRBD1 (6 bases). V lost 2 bases and J lost 1, with 10 bases in between. The CDR3 length is 14 residues. Germline CDR1 and CDR2: SGHRS and YFSETQ. Supplemented by reference TRBV5-1 and TRBJ2-7, the full variable domain reads KAGVTQTPRYLIKTRGQQVTLSCSPISGHRSVSWYQQTPGQGLQFLFEYFSETQRNKGNFPGRFSGRQFSNSRSEMNVSTLELGDSALYLCASSFQGSSYEQYFGPGTRLTVT.

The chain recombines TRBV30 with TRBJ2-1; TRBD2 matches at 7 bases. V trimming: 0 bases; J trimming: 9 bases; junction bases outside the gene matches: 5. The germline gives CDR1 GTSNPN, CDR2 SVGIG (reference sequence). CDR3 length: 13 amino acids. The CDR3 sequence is CAWSVVREGEQFF. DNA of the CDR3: TGTGCCTGGAGTGTAGTCAGGGAGGGTGAGCAGTTCTTC.

This chain's CDR3 is CASSRDRGLSNQPQHF. CDR3 in DNA: TGTGCCAGCAGCCGGGACAGGGGGCTGAGCAATCAGCCCCAGCATTTT. The V and J genes are TRBV5-8 and TRBJ1-5, with 12 bases that match TRBD1. Losses at the gene ends were 4 bases for V and 1 base for J; bases not matched to a gene: 3. The CDR3 is 16 residues long. Germline V gene lookup returns CDR1 SGHTS and CDR2 YDEGEE.

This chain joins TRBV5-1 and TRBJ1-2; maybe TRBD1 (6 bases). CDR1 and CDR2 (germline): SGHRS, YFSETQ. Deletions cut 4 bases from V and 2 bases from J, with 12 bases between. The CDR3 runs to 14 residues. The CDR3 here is CASSVGGANYGYTF. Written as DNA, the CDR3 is TGCGCCAGCAGCGTCGGGGGGGCGAACTATGGCTACACCTTC.

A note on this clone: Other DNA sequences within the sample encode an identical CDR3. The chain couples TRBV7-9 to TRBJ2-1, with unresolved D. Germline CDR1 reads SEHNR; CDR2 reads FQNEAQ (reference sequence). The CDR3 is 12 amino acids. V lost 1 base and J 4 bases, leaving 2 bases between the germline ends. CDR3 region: CASSLGYNEQFF. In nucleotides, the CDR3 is TGTGCCAGCAGCTTAGGGTACAATGAGCAGTTCTTC.

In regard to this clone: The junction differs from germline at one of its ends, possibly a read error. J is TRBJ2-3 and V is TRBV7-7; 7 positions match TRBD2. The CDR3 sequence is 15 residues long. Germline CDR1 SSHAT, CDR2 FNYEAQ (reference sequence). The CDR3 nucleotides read TGTGCTAGCAGCTTAGGCGGGAGTCAAACAGATACGCAGTATTTT. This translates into CASSLGGSQTDTQYF.

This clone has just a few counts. The CDR3 DNA reads as TGCAGCGTTGAGGGGGGGACGGGGGAAGATACGCAGTATTTT. This codes for CSVEGGTGEDTQYF. The rearrangement joins TRBV29-1 to TRBJ2-3, with TRBD2 matching over 7 bases. The CDR3 runs to 14 residues. CDR1 and CDR2 from the germline V gene are SQVTM and ANQGSEA. J lost 5 bases, V lost 3 bases, and 8 bases had no gene match.

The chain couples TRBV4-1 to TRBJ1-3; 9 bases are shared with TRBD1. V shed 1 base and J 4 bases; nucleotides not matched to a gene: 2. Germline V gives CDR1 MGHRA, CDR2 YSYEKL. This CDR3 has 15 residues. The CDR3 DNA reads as TGCGCCAGCAGCCAAGCAGGGACAGGGGGAAACACCATATATTTT. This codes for CASSQAGTGGNTIYF.